This T cell receptor beta chain originates from a study of shared clonotypes between healthy human individuals. Background on the study: Every donor yielded three CD4 naive, three CD4 memory, two CD8 naive and one CD8 memory plate. Study observations and caveats: Generally, naive subsets (rather than memory subsets) showed larger estimated richness. For naive CD4 cells, roughly 4.8% of clonotypes were shared across a handful of donors.

In the case of this clone: Its antigen remains unknown.

The test was conducted at deep level. The method was immunoSEQ multiplex PCR; TCRdb's version includes in-frame clones alone and lacks a portion of them. The table shows about 2.3 million clones, with 92% occurring only once. This TCR was sampled from a man aged 18 to 35 in good health. Some clones in this sample may be carry-over from other donors' samples. Specimen: naive CD4+ T cells from PBMCs. The subset here: CD45RA+ positively selected.

The CDR3 coding sequence is TGCAGTGCCCCTACAGGGCCCGCGCAGTATTTT. It specifies CSAPTGPAQYF. This rearrangement joins TRBV20-1 to TRBJ2-3, with D possibly TRBD1 on 6 matching bases. V was shortened by 6 bases and J by 10 bases, with 14 bases between the two germline ends. The CDR3 totals 11 residues. Per the germline V gene, CDR1 is DFQATT and CDR2 is SNEGSKA (reference sequence).